What follows is one T cell receptor beta chain and its context. Its antigen has not been determined. No quality values exist for individual bases; no much larger clone is one base distant. This sample stems from a study of blood T cell repertoires in COVID-19 (dated by TCRdb to about 2020). About the full investigation: The collaborator samples originated in the United States, Italy and Spain and spanned the acute and convalescent phases of COVID-19. The material from the prospective study consisted of cDNA or gDNA derived from T cells, B-cell-depleted T cells, or PBMCs. Subjects who had been exposed to COVID-19, were actively infected with it, or had recovered from it provided the deeply sampled blood TCRbeta repertoires that made up the dataset. The repertoires were released in a freely available public database meant as a resource for research on the immune response to SARS-CoV-2. Samples were obtained from the ongoing ImmuneRACE study (first 160 participants) and from some 1,200 subjects provided by 6 global collaborators. The sample metadata nearly always contained a de-identified subject ID, COVID-19 status, age in years and sex. Where available, HLA class I and class II types were obtained from metadata supplied by the sample provider rather than from assay-based typing.

Results the study describes overall, beyond this receptor: The amount of clinical and demographic metadata varied by source and participant and was provided uncurated.

The immunoSEQ Assay, a bias-controlled multiplex PCR, was used to amplify TCRbeta CDR3 regions from genomic DNA. The original pipeline was this. The number of nucleated cells in each sample was estimated by amplification of reference gene primers within the assay. Sequence reads were collapsed and filtered to measure the absolute abundance of every unique TCRbeta CDR3 rearrangement. For each sample, productive Simpson clonality was calculated as the square root of Simpson's diversity index over productive rearrangements. This immuneACCESS table, as held by TCRdb, lists in-frame sequences with V and J called but not all clones. Of the missing ones, under half trace to an unresolved V gene in checked studies; the others have no known cause. V and J calls and clone size follow that table, whereas D and trimming were derived from the DNA. The sample data list 250,000 to 350,000 clones, and roughly 90% of these were observed just once. More than 0.75% of the sample rests with the top ten.

The collaborating institutions used their own protocols to collect whole blood in K2EDTA tubes. For TCRbeta analysis, collaborator samples were shipped as frozen whole blood, as isolated PBMCs, or as DNA extracted from either sample type. The sample consisted of peripheral blood. The TCR originated in a man aged 25 to 40 with acute or convalescent COVID-19.

The CDR3 protein is CASSEIYELVNQPQHF. The bases read TGTGCCAGCAGTGAAATTTACGAACTGGTCAACCAGCCCCAGCATTTT. The chain couples TRBV6-1 to TRBJ1-5, with the D segment identity uncertain. CDR1 and CDR2 are drawn from the germline V gene: MNHNS, SASEGT. There are 16 amino acids in the CDR3, from cysteine to phenylalanine inclusive. Here the CDR3 DNA is all that survives: 48 bases in frame from base 1. Between the V and J ends, shortened by 2 bases and 7 bases respectively, the junction contains 18 bases.